Listed below are T cell receptor beta chains from one sample, sequenced in a study of blood T cell repertoires in COVID-19. The assay was immunoSEQ multiplex PCR, and TCRdb's table has in-frame clones only and misses some. The table lists roughly 250,000 clones, about 85% of them singletons. What was sequenced was peripheral blood. The receptors come from a human donor with COVID-19, enrolled during active disease. The donor label of this sample is uncertain. The CDR3 runs from the conserved cysteine through the conserved F or W. Fields, in order: J gene, V gene, clone size, D gene, CDR3 protein, CDR3 DNA. A D gene is named only where the DNA matches it firmly. For some rows the clone size is stated as once, few or many, or as a class when expanded; others skip it.

J gene: TRBJ2-2; V gene: TRBV28; clone size: .; D gene: TRBD2; CDR3 protein: CASVAGLANTGELFF; CDR3 DNA: TGTGCCTCCGTAGCGGGACTCGCGAACACCGGGGAGCTGTTTTTT
J gene: TRBJ2-5; V gene: TRBV5-1; clone size: .; D gene: .; CDR3 protein: CASSTNLGGETQYF; CDR3 DNA: TGCGCCAGCAGCACCAATCTTGGCGGAGAGACCCAGTACTTC
J gene: TRBJ2-4; V gene: TRBV27; clone size: .; D gene: .; CDR3 protein: CASSFHRDVAKNIQYF; CDR3 DNA: TGTGCCAGCAGTTTTCACAGGGACGTAGCCAAAAACATTCAGTACTTC
J gene: TRBJ2-7; V gene: TRBV6-2/TRBV6-3; clone size: .; D gene: TRBD2; CDR3 protein: CASSVLATGAKGQYF; CDR3 DNA: TGTGCCAGCAGCGTACTAGCGACTGGGGCTAAAGGGCAGTACTTC
J gene: TRBJ2-1; V gene: TRBV7-9; clone size: few; D gene: .; CDR3 protein: CASSPRGTLSYNEQFF; CDR3 DNA: TGTGCCAGCTCACCGAGGGGGACCCTCTCCTACAATGAGCAGTTCTTC
J gene: TRBJ1-3; V gene: TRBV28; clone size: .; D gene: .; CDR3 protein: CASSFSPEAGNTIYF; CDR3 DNA: TGTGCCAGCAGTTTTAGCCCCGAGGCAGGAAACACCATATATTTT
J gene: TRBJ2-5; V gene: TRBV7-2; clone size: .; D gene: .; CDR3 protein: CASSLASGVQETQYF; CDR3 DNA: TGTGCCAGCAGCTTAGCTTCGGGAGTCCAAGAGACCCAGTACTTC
J gene: TRBJ1-1; V gene: TRBV5-4; clone size: .; D gene: .; CDR3 protein: CASSLAVEGTEAFF; CDR3 DNA: TGTGCCAGCAGCTTGGCGGTTGAGGGCACTGAAGCTTTCTTT
J gene: TRBJ1-3; V gene: TRBV9; clone size: once; D gene: TRBD1; CDR3 protein: CASSAGYRGSGNTIYF; CDR3 DNA: TGTGCCAGCAGCGCAGGCTACAGGGGCTCTGGAAACACCATATATTTT
J gene: TRBJ1-4; V gene: TRBV7-9; clone size: .; D gene: TRBD1; CDR3 protein: CASSLSSGTGSLELFF; CDR3 DNA: TGTGCCAGCAGCTTAAGTAGCGGGACAGGGAGTTTAGAACTGTTTTTT
J gene: TRBJ2-1; V gene: TRBV7-9; clone size: .; D gene: .; CDR3 protein: CASSSRLEKFGEQFF; CDR3 DNA: TGTGCCAGCAGCTCCCGACTAGAAAAGTTCGGTGAGCAGTTCTTC
J gene: TRBJ2-3; V gene: TRBV2; clone size: .; D gene: TRBD2; CDR3 protein: CASLGLAGGSTDTQYF; CDR3 DNA: TGTGCCAGCTTAGGTCTAGCGGGAGGTTCCACAGATACGCAGTATTTT
J gene: TRBJ2-7; V gene: TRBV28; clone size: .; D gene: TRBD1; CDR3 protein: CASRSTGGEQYF; CDR3 DNA: TGTGCCAGCAGGTCCACAGGGGGAGAGCAGTACTTC
J gene: TRBJ2-7; V gene: TRBV7-9; clone size: .; D gene: .; CDR3 protein: CASREGAETEQYF; CDR3 DNA: TGTGCCAGCAGGGAAGGGGCAGAAACCGAGCAGTACTTC
J gene: TRBJ1-2; V gene: TRBV9; clone size: few; D gene: .; CDR3 protein: CASSATGTEGSPNYGYTF; CDR3 DNA: TGTGCCAGCAGCGCAACCGGGACGGAGGGTTCGCCTAACTATGGCTACACCTTC
J gene: TRBJ2-1; V gene: TRBV7-2; clone size: few; D gene: TRBD2; CDR3 protein: CASSLIAGGAYNEQFF; CDR3 DNA: TGTGCCAGCAGCTTGATAGCGGGAGGGGCCTACAATGAGCAGTTCTTC
J gene: TRBJ1-6; V gene: TRBV19; clone size: .; D gene: TRBD1; CDR3 protein: CASSLGRGQGSPLHF; CDR3 DNA: TGTGCCAGTAGTCTTGGTCGTGGACAGGGATCACCCCTCCACTTT
J gene: TRBJ1-1; V gene: TRBV10-3; clone size: .; D gene: .; CDR3 protein: CAISEGAGWGTEAFF; CDR3 DNA: TGTGCCATCAGTGAGGGAGCAGGGTGGGGCACTGAAGCTTTCTTT
J gene: TRBJ1-1; V gene: TRBV5-6; clone size: once; D gene: .; CDR3 protein: CASSLRRVNTEAFF; CDR3 DNA: TGTGCCAGCAGCTTGCGGAGGGTGAACACTGAAGCTTTCTTT
J gene: TRBJ1-4; V gene: TRBV20-1; clone size: .; D gene: TRBD1; CDR3 protein: CSHRGGEKLFF; CDR3 DNA: TGCAGTCACAGGGGTGGCGAAAAACTGTTTTTT
J gene: TRBJ2-3; V gene: TRBV25-1; clone size: .; D gene: TRBD1; CDR3 protein: CASSEYTGGSTDTQYF; CDR3 DNA: TGTGCCAGCAGTGAATATACAGGGGGAAGCACAGATACGCAGTATTTT
J gene: TRBJ2-5; V gene: TRBV5-1; clone size: .; D gene: TRBD1; CDR3 protein: CASSLEGTGMKTQYF; CDR3 DNA: TGCGCCAGCAGCTTGGAGGGGACAGGGATGAAGACCCAGTACTTC
J gene: TRBJ2-1; V gene: TRBV29-1; clone size: .; D gene: TRBD1; CDR3 protein: CSADRGQGNEQFF; CDR3 DNA: TGCAGCGCTGACAGGGGACAGGGCAATGAGCAGTTCTTC
J gene: TRBJ1-1; V gene: TRBV5-6; clone size: .; D gene: .; CDR3 protein: CASSFGTGFDTEAFF; CDR3 DNA: TGTGCCAGCAGCTTTGGAACAGGGTTCGACACTGAAGCTTTCTTT
J gene: TRBJ2-4; V gene: TRBV6-1; clone size: .; D gene: TRBD2; CDR3 protein: CASSDLAGMRLAKNIQYF; CDR3 DNA: TGTGCCAGCAGTGACCTAGCGGGAATGAGGCTAGCCAAAAACATTCAGTACTTC
J gene: TRBJ1-1; V gene: TRBV29-1; clone size: .; D gene: .; CDR3 protein: CSVELPGATRAFF; CDR3 DNA: TGCAGCGTTGAATTACCAGGGGCTACTCGAGCTTTCTTT
J gene: TRBJ1-2; V gene: TRBV6-5; clone size: .; D gene: TRBD1; CDR3 protein: CASSWTGEGYTF; CDR3 DNA: TGTGCCAGCAGTTGGACAGGGGAAGGCTACACCTTC
J gene: TRBJ2-1; V gene: TRBV7-6; clone size: .; D gene: TRBD2; CDR3 protein: CASSGSSGRAWYNEQFF; CDR3 DNA: TGTGCCAGCAGCGGTTCTAGCGGGAGGGCGTGGTACAATGAGCAGTTCTTC
J gene: TRBJ1-6; V gene: TRBV11-2; clone size: .; D gene: TRBD1; CDR3 protein: CASSLDRAGNSPLHF; CDR3 DNA: TGTGCCAGCAGCCTCGACAGGGCTGGTAATTCACCCCTCCACTTT
J gene: TRBJ2-2; V gene: TRBV19; clone size: .; D gene: TRBD2; CDR3 protein: CASTLAGTPNTGELFF; CDR3 DNA: TGTGCCAGTACCCTAGCGGGGACACCGAACACCGGGGAGCTGTTTTTT
J gene: TRBJ1-2; V gene: TRBV7-9; clone size: .; D gene: .; CDR3 protein: CASSLGSGAHGYTF; CDR3 DNA: TGTGCCAGCAGCTTAGGTTCAGGGGCGCATGGCTACACCTTC
J gene: TRBJ1-5; V gene: TRBV28; clone size: .; D gene: .; CDR3 protein: CASSRQVGDQPQHF; CDR3 DNA: TGTGCCAGCAGCCGACAGGTAGGAGATCAGCCCCAGCATTTT
J gene: TRBJ1-1; V gene: TRBV5-1; clone size: .; D gene: .; CDR3 protein: CASSLDWNTEAFF; CDR3 DNA: TGCGCCAGCAGCTTGGACTGGAACACTGAAGCTTTCTTT
J gene: TRBJ2-7; V gene: TRBV30; clone size: .; D gene: .; CDR3 protein: CAWSRGSSYEQYF; CDR3 DNA: TGTGCCTGGAGCCGGGGGAGCTCCTACGAGCAGTACTTC
J gene: TRBJ2-7; V gene: TRBV27; clone size: .; D gene: TRBD2; CDR3 protein: CASSSTLLGGRSYEQYF; CDR3 DNA: TGTGCCAGCAGTTCGACCCTCCTGGGCGGGAGGTCGTACGAGCAGTACTTC
J gene: TRBJ1-1; V gene: TRBV14; clone size: .; D gene: .; CDR3 protein: CASSQQGVPTEAFF; CDR3 DNA: TGTGCCAGCAGCCAACAGGGCGTCCCGACTGAAGCTTTCTTT
J gene: TRBJ2-5; V gene: TRBV5-1; clone size: .; D gene: TRBD2; CDR3 protein: CASSPTSGSRETQYF; CDR3 DNA: TGCGCCAGCAGCCCAACGAGCGGGAGTCGGGAGACCCAGTACTTC
J gene: TRBJ2-5; V gene: TRBV18; clone size: .; D gene: .; CDR3 protein: CASSPTAGDRETQYF; CDR3 DNA: TGTGCCAGCTCACCGACGGCAGGGGATCGAGAGACCCAGTACTTC
J gene: TRBJ1-2; V gene: TRBV4-2; clone size: .; D gene: TRBD1; CDR3 protein: CASSQDGQGARSF; CDR3 DNA: TGTGCCAGCAGCCAAGACGGACAGGGGGCTCGGAGCTTC
J gene: TRBJ2-1; V gene: TRBV5-1; clone size: .; D gene: TRBD2; CDR3 protein: CASSSGLAGGYNEQFF; CDR3 DNA: TGCGCCAGCAGCTCCGGACTAGCGGGAGGGTACAATGAGCAGTTCTTC